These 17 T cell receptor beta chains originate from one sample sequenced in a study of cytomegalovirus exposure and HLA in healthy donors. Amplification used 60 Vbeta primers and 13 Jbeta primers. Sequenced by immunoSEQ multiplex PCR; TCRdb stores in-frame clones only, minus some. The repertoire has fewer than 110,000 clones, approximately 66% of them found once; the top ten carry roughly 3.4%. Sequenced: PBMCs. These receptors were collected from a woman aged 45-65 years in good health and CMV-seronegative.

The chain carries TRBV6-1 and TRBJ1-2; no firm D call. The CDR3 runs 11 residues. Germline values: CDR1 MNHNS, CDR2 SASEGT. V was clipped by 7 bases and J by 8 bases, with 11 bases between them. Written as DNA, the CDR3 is TGTGCCAGCACCGCTTTGGGCGGCTACACCTTC. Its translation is CASTALGGYTF.

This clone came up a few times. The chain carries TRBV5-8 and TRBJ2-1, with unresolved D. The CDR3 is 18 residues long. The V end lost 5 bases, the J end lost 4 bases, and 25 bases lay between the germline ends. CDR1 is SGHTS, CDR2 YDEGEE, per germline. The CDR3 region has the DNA TGTGCCAGCAGATCGGTTAAGGATAGTCAAGGAGTGTACAATGAGCAGTTCTTC. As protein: CASRSVKDSQGVYNEQFF.

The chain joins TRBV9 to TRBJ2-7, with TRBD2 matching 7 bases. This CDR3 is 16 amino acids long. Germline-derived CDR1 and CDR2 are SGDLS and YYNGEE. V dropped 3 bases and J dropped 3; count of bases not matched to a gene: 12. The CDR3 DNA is TGTGCCAGCAGCGCCTCGGGGACTACGGGACGCTACGAGCAGTACTTC. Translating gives CASSASGTTGRYEQYF.

The CDR3 is CASSFAGALNEQFF. The CDR3 DNA follows: TGTGCCAGCAGCTTTGCAGGGGCGCTGAATGAGCAGTTCTTC. The chain recombines TRBV5-4 with TRBJ2-1, with a possible D match to TRBD1 (6 bases). V lost 2 bases, J lost 7 bases, and 13 bases lay in between. This CDR3 is built from 14 residues. In germline, CDR1 is SGHNT, CDR2 YYREEE (reference sequence).

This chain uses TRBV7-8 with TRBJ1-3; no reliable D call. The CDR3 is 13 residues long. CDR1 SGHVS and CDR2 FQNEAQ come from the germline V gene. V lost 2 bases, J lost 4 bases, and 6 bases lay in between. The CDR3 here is CASSLLGGNTIYF. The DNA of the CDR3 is TGTGCCAGCAGCTTACTTGGCGGAAACACCATATATTTT.

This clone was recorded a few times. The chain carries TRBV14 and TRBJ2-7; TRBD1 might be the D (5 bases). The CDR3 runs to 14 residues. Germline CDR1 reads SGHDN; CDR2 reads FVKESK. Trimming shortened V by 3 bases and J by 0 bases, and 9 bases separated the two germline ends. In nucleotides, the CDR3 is TGTGCCAGCAGCCAGTGGACAAGCTCCTACGAGCAGTACTTC. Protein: CASSQWTSSYEQYF.

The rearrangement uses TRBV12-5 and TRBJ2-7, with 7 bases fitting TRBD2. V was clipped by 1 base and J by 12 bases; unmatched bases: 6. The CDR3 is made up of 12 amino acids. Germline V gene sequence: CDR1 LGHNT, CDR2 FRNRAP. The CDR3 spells CASGLDLTSSYF. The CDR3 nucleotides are TGTGCTAGTGGTTTGGACCTGACTAGCTCGTACTTC. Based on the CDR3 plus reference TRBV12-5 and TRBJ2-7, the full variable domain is DARVTQTPRHKVTEMGQEVTMRCQPILGHNTVFWYRQTMMQGLELLAYFRNRAPLDDSGMPKDRFSAEMPDATLATLKIQPSEPRDSAVYFCASGLDLTSSYFGPGTRLTVT.

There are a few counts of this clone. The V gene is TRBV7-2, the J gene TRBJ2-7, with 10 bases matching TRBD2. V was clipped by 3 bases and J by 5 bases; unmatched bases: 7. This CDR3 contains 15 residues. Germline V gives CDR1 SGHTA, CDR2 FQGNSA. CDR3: CASSFGASGRDEQYF. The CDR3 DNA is TGTGCCAGCAGCTTTGGGGCTAGCGGGAGAGACGAGCAGTACTTC.

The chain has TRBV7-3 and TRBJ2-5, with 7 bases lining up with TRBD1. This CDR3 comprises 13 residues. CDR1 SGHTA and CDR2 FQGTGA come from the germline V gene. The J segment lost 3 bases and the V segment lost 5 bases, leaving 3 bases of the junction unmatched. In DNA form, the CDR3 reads TGTGCCAGCAGCGCCGGGACAGAAGAGACCCAGTACTTC. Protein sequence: CASSAGTEETQYF. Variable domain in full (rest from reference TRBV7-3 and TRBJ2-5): GAGVSQTPSNKVTEKGKYVELRCDPISGHTALYWYRQSLGQGPEFLIYFQGTGAADDSGLPNDRFFAVRPEGSVSTLKIQRTERGDSAVYLCASSAGTEETQYFGPGTRLLVL.

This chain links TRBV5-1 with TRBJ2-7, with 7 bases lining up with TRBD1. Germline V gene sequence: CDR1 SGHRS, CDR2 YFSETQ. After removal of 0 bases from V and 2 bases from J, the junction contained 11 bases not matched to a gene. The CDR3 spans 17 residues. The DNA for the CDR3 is TGCGCCAGCAGCTTGGAGCCGGGACAGTACATCCCCTACGAGCAGTACTTC. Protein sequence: CASSLEPGQYIPYEQYF.

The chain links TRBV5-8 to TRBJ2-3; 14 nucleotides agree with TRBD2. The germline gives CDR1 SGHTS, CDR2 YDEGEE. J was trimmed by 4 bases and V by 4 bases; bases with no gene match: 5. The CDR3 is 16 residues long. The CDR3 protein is CASSVTSGGAPDTQYF. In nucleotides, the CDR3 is TGTGCCAGCAGCGTGACTAGCGGGGGGGCTCCAGATACGCAGTATTTT.

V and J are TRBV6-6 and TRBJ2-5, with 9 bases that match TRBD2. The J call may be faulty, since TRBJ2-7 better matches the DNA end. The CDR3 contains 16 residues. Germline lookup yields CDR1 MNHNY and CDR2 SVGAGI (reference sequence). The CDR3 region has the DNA TGTGCCAGCAGTTACTCCCGACTAGCGGAAGGCTACGAGCAGTACTTC. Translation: CASSYSRLAEGYEQYF.

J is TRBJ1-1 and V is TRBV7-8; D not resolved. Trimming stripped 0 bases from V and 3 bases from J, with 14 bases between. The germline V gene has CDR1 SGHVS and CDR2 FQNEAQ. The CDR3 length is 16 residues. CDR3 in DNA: TGTGCCAGCAGCTTAGCGCCCACCTGGGAGGACACTGAAGCTTTCTTT. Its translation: CASSLAPTWEDTEAFF.

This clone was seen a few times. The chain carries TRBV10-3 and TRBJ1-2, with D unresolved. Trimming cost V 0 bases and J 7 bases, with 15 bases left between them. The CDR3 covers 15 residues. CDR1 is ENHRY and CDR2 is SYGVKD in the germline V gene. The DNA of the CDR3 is TGTGCCATCAGTGAGTCCCTGGTGACTTACACTGGCTACACCTTC. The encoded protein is CAISESLVTYTGYTF.

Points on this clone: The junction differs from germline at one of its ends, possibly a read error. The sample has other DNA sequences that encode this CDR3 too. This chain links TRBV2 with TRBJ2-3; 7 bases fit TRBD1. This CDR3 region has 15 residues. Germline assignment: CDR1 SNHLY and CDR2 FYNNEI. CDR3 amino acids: CASSEQGSSTDTQYF. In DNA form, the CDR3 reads TGTGCCAGCAGCGAACAGGGGTCTAGCACAGATACGCAGTACTTT.

CDR3 region: CASSLFGGTETQYF. The CDR3 DNA sequence: TGTGCCAGCAGCTTATTCGGCGGGACGGAGACCCAGTACTTC. V is TRBV7-2 and J is TRBJ2-5; D possibly corresponds to TRBD2 (6 bases). Trimming left V 2 bases short and J 5 bases short, with 12 bases between. Germline V gives CDR1 SGHTA, CDR2 FQGNSA. The CDR3 is 14 residues long.

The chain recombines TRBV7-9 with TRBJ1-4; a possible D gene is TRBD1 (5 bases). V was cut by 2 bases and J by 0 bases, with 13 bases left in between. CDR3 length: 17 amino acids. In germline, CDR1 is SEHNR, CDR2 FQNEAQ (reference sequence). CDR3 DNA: TGTGCCAGCAGCTTAACCGGGGGGACTCCAACTAATGAAAAACTGTTTTTT. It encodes CASSLTGGTPTNEKLFF.